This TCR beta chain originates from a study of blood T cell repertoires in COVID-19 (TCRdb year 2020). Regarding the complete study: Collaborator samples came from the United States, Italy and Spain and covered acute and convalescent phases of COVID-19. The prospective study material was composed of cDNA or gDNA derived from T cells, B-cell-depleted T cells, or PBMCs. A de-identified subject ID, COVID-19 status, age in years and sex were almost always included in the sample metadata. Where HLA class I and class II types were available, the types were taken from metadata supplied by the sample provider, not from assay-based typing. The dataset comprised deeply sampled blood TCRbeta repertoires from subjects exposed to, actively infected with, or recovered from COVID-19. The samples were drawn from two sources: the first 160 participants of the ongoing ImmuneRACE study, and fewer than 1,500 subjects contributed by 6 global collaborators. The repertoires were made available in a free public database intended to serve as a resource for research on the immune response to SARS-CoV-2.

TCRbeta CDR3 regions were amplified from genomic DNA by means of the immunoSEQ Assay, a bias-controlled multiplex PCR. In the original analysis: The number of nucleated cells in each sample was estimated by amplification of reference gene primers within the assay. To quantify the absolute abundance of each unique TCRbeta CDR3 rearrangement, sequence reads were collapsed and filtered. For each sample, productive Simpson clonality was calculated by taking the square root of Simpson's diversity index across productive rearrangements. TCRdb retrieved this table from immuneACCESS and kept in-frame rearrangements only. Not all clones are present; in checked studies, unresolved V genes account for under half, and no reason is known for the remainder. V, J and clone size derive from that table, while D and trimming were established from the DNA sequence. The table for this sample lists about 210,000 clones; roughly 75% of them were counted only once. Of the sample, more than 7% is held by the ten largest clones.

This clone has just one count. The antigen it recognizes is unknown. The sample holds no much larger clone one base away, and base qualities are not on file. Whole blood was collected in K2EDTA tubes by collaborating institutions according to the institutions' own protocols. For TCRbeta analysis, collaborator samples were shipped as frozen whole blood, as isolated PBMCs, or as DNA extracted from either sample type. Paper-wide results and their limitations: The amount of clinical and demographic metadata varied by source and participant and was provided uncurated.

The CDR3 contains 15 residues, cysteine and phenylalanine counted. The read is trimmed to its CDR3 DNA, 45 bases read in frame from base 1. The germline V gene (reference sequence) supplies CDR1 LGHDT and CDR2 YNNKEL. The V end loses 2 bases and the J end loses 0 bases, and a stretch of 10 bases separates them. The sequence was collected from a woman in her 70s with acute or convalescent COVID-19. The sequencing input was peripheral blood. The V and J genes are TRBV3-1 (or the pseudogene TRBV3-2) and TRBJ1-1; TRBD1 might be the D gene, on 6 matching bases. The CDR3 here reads CASSQQGSMNTEAFF. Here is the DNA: TGTGCCAGCAGCCAACAGGGGTCCATGAACACTGAAGCTTTCTTT.